The rows below give T cell receptor beta chains drawn from one sample of a study of T cell responses to AZD1222 COVID-19 vaccine. Produced via immunoSEQ multiplex PCR; TCRdb's table is partial and in-frame only. The sample yields about 190,000 clones, approximately 91% seen once. The sample was peripheral blood, taken on day 0 of AZD1222 vaccination. The source is an adult in good health. CDR3s include the opening cysteine and the closing phenylalanine or tryptophan. Each record gives: V gene, J gene, clone size, D gene, CDR3 protein, CDR3 DNA. D genes are given only for firm matches. Some rows mark clone size as missing; the rest say once, few, many or name a class of expanded clone.

v_call: TRBV19; j_call: TRBJ1-1; clone_size: NA; d_call: NA; cdr3_aa: CASSEARWNTEAFF; cdr3_nt: TGTGCCAGTAGTGAGGCCCGGTGGAACACTGAAGCTTTCTTT
v_call: TRBV9; j_call: TRBJ2-7; clone_size: NA; d_call: TRBD2; cdr3_aa: CASSVESSGGTTSYEQYF; cdr3_nt: TGTGCCAGCAGCGTAGAATCTAGCGGGGGGACCACCTCCTACGAGCAGTACTTC
v_call: TRBV27; j_call: TRBJ1-1; clone_size: NA; d_call: NA; cdr3_aa: CASSLKGGTEAFF; cdr3_nt: TGTGCCAGCAGTTTAAAGGGTGGAACTGAAGCTTTCTTT
v_call: TRBV2; j_call: TRBJ2-6; clone_size: NA; d_call: TRBD1; cdr3_aa: CASSEGRQGGLLGANVLTF; cdr3_nt: TGTGCCAGCAGTGAAGGACGACAGGGGGGGCTGTTAGGGGCCAACGTCCTGACTTTC
v_call: TRBV5-1; j_call: TRBJ2-7; clone_size: NA; d_call: NA; cdr3_aa: CASSLGQRPYEQYF; cdr3_nt: TGCGCCAGCAGCTTGGGACAGCGACCCTACGAGCAGTACTTC
v_call: TRBV7-9; j_call: TRBJ2-3; clone_size: few; d_call: TRBD2; cdr3_aa: CASKLADEDTQYF; cdr3_nt: TGTGCCAGCAAACTAGCGGACGAGGATACGCAGTATTTT
v_call: TRBV9; j_call: TRBJ1-6; clone_size: NA; d_call: NA; cdr3_aa: CASSVGVGDLSYNSPLHF; cdr3_nt: TGTGCCAGCAGCGTAGGAGTGGGGGACCTCTCCTATAATTCACCCCTCCACTTT
v_call: TRBV5-4; j_call: TRBJ1-5; clone_size: NA; d_call: TRBD1; cdr3_aa: CASSQGGGNQPQHF; cdr3_nt: TGTGCCAGCAGCCAGGGGGGGGGCAATCAGCCCCAGCATTTT
v_call: TRBV29-1; j_call: TRBJ2-7; clone_size: NA; d_call: NA; cdr3_aa: CSVEDRGGRGYEQYF; cdr3_nt: TGCAGCGTTGAAGATCGAGGGGGAAGGGGATACGAGCAGTACTTC
v_call: TRBV5-1; j_call: TRBJ1-6; clone_size: NA; d_call: NA; cdr3_aa: CASSLDPGWGSPLHF; cdr3_nt: TGCGCCAGCAGCTTGGACCCCGGGTGGGGATCACCCCTCCACTTT
v_call: TRBV29-1; j_call: TRBJ2-7; clone_size: NA; d_call: TRBD2; cdr3_aa: CSVDGGRYEQYF; cdr3_nt: TGCAGCGTTGATGGCGGGAGGTACGAGCAGTACTTC
v_call: TRBV13; j_call: TRBJ1-1; clone_size: NA; d_call: NA; cdr3_aa: CASSLGRGMRTEAFF; cdr3_nt: TGTGCCAGCAGCTTAGGTCGGGGAATGCGCACTGAAGCTTTCTTT
v_call: TRBV4-3; j_call: TRBJ1-5; clone_size: NA; d_call: NA; cdr3_aa: CASSQQHRHNQPQHF; cdr3_nt: TGCGCCAGCAGCCAACAGCACAGGCACAATCAGCCCCAGCATTTT
v_call: TRBV18; j_call: TRBJ1-1; clone_size: NA; d_call: NA; cdr3_aa: CASSPSRAGPFLNTEAFF; cdr3_nt: TGTGCCAGCTCACCATCCAGGGCAGGCCCATTCTTGAACACTGAAGCTTTCTTT
v_call: TRBV5-4; j_call: TRBJ2-7; clone_size: NA; d_call: NA; cdr3_aa: CASSLAALDYEQYF; cdr3_nt: TGTGCCAGCAGCTTGGCGGCCTTGGACTACGAGCAGTACTTC
v_call: TRBV7-3; j_call: TRBJ2-3; clone_size: once; d_call: TRBD2; cdr3_aa: CASTTSPGTDTQYF; cdr3_nt: TGTGCCAGCACGACTAGCCCGGGTACAGATACGCAGTATTTT
v_call: TRBV5-1; j_call: TRBJ1-6; clone_size: NA; d_call: NA; cdr3_aa: CASSLSTNNSPLHF; cdr3_nt: TGCGCCAGCAGCCTAAGTACTAATAATTCACCCCTCCACTTT
v_call: TRBV28; j_call: TRBJ1-1; clone_size: NA; d_call: TRBD1; cdr3_aa: CASSLRGTGGTEAFF; cdr3_nt: TGTGCCAGCAGTTTACGGGGGACAGGCGGCACTGAAGCTTTCTTT
v_call: TRBV7-3; j_call: TRBJ2-1; clone_size: NA; d_call: NA; cdr3_aa: CASSPGGPLQFF; cdr3_nt: TGTGCCAGCAGCCCAGGAGGGCCGCTGCAGTTCTTC
v_call: TRBV12-3/TRBV12-4; j_call: TRBJ1-1; clone_size: NA; d_call: NA; cdr3_aa: CASSQGGLQFF; cdr3_nt: TGTGCCAGCAGCCAAGGGGGGCTGCAGTTCTTT
v_call: TRBV2; j_call: TRBJ2-5; clone_size: NA; d_call: NA; cdr3_aa: CATKTEGLETQYF; cdr3_nt: TGTGCCACCAAAACCGAAGGATTGGAGACCCAGTACTTC
v_call: TRBV15; j_call: TRBJ1-5; clone_size: NA; d_call: NA; cdr3_aa: CATSRGGFSNQPQHF; cdr3_nt: TGTGCCACCAGCAGGGGAGGTTTTAGCAATCAGCCCCAGCATTTT
v_call: TRBV11-1; j_call: TRBJ1-2; clone_size: NA; d_call: TRBD1; cdr3_aa: CASSHGTGDYGYTF; cdr3_nt: TGTGCCAGCAGCCACGGGACAGGGGATTATGGCTACACCTTC
v_call: TRBV29-1; j_call: TRBJ2-1; clone_size: NA; d_call: NA; cdr3_aa: CSVDSGAGKDEQFF; cdr3_nt: TGCAGCGTTGACTCCGGGGCCGGTAAGGATGAGCAGTTCTTC
v_call: TRBV21-1; j_call: TRBJ1-2; clone_size: NA; d_call: NA; cdr3_aa: CASPHIRVGNYGYTF; cdr3_nt: TGTGCCAGCCCCCATATAAGAGTGGGGAACTATGGCTACACCTTC
v_call: TRBV19; j_call: TRBJ2-5; clone_size: NA; d_call: NA; cdr3_aa: CASSTQETQYF; cdr3_nt: TGTGCCAGTAGCACTCAAGAGACCCAGTACTTC